A single sample is the source of the 27 T cell receptor beta chains below, sequenced in a study of cytomegalovirus exposure and HLA in healthy donors. The PCR had 60 Vbeta and 13 Jbeta primers. The data were produced by immunoSEQ multiplex PCR, yet TCRdb's version contains in-frame clones alone and is incomplete. The sample yields roughly 100,000 clones, more than 70% seen once. The sample consisted of PBMCs. The origin of the receptors is a young man in good health and CMV-seronegative.

The chain combines TRBV9 with TRBJ2-6; weak D call: TRBD1 (6 bases). Looked up from germline, CDR1 is SGDLS and CDR2 is YYNGEE. Trimming left V 4 bases short and J 2 bases short, with 10 bases between. The CDR3 consists of 15 residues. CDR3 in DNA: TGTGCCAGCAGCCGGACAGTGGCTGGGGCCAACGTCCTGACTTTC. It is translated as CASSRTVAGANVLTF.

V usage is TRBV5-8 and J usage is TRBJ1-3; D might be TRBD1 (5 bases). The CDR3 loop spans 13 amino acids. Germline V CDR1 and CDR2: SGHTS, YDEGEE. The V and J ends lost 3 bases and 10 bases respectively, with 14 bases between them. CDR3 in amino acids: CASSSIIGGTIYF. The CDR3 nucleotides read TGTGCCAGCAGCTCCATTATCGGGGGGACCATATATTTT.

The J gene is TRBJ1-2, the V gene TRBV28; D remains ambiguous. V shed 5 bases and J shed 7 bases, with 17 bases lying between them. From germline, CDR1 is MDHEN and CDR2 SYDVKM. The CDR3 spans 14 residues. The DNA of the CDR3 is TGTGCCAGCAGTAGCCCGGCGGATGGAGTTGGCTACACCTTC. Residues: CASSSPADGVGYTF.

This chain uses TRBV7-2 with TRBJ1-2; 10 bases align to TRBD1. CDR1 SGHTA and CDR2 FQGNSA come from the germline V gene. The junction had 11 bases not matched to a gene; V was cut back by 2 bases and J by 8 bases. This CDR3 is built from 16 residues. CDR3 bases: TGTGCCAGCAGCTTACCCCTGACAGGGGGCGCTGACGGCTACACCTTC. Its protein is CASSLPLTGGADGYTF.

The chain joins TRBV28 to TRBJ2-1, with TRBD2 matching 11 bases. Germline V gene sequence: CDR1 MDHEN, CDR2 SYDVKM. CDR3 length: 12 amino acids. V was pared by 8 bases and J by 6 bases, with 0 bases of the junction left unmatched. CDR3 amino acids: CASGTSGNEQFF. The CDR3 DNA reads as TGTGCCAGCGGGACTAGCGGCAATGAGCAGTTCTTC. Using reference TRBV28 and TRBJ2-1 for the parts outside the CDR3, the full variable domain is DVKVTQSSRYLVKRTGEKVFLECVQDMDHENMFWYRQDPGLGLRLIYFSYDVKMKEKGDIPEGYSVSREKKERFSLILESASTNQTSMYLCASGTSGNEQFFGPGTRLTVL.

The J gene is TRBJ1-4, the V gene TRBV5-1; no clear D. Deletions cut 0 bases from V and 7 bases from J, with 7 bases between. Germline CDR1 reads SGHRS; CDR2 reads YFSETQ. This CDR3 is built from 13 residues. Here the CDR3 reads CASSLAVREKLFF. For the CDR3, the DNA is TGCGCCAGCAGCTTGGCGGTACGTGAAAAACTGTTTTTT.

The chain has TRBV9 and TRBJ2-5, with 10 bases identical to TRBD2. V lost 4 bases to trimming and J lost 5 bases; unmatched junction nucleotides: 8. Looked up from germline, CDR1 is SGDLS and CDR2 is YYNGEE. The CDR3 spans 15 residues. CDR3 DNA: TGTGCCAGCAGCCCCGTAGCGGGGGGAGTTGAGACCCAGTACTTC. Its translation: CASSPVAGGVETQYF.

The chain uses TRBV4-1 and TRBJ2-3; TRBD2 aligns across 10 bases. J was trimmed by 0 bases and V by 4 bases; bases with no gene match: 10. CDR3 length: 18 amino acids. Germline V CDR1 and CDR2: MGHRA, YSYEKL. The CDR3 region has the DNA TGCGCCAGCAGCCTCCTCACCTCTAGCGGGGGAAGCACAGATACGCAGTATTTT. It is translated as CASSLLTSSGGSTDTQYF.

Comment on this clone: A read error may produce the germline difference seen at one junction end. The gene calls are TRBV6-5 and TRBJ1-2; no reliable D call. The CDR3 is 13 amino acids. Germline CDR1 and CDR2: MNHEY and SVGAGI. CDR3 bases: TGTGCCAGCAGTTACTCGGGAGGTTATGGCTACTCCTTC. Residues: CASSYSGGYGYSF.

The chain employs TRBV6-5 and TRBJ2-1; 10 nucleotides match TRBD1. Germline values: CDR1 MNHEY, CDR2 SVGAGI. The trim removed 6 bases at V and 13 bases at J, leaving 9 bases unmatched. The CDR3 contains 13 residues. The CDR3 sequence is CASSRHGQGGQFF. CDR3 bases: TGTGCCAGCAGCCGACACGGACAGGGGGGTCAGTTCTTC.

The chain is built from TRBV9 and TRBJ2-2; D may be TRBD1 (5 bases). Trimming left V 0 bases short and J 6 bases short, with 6 bases between. The CDR3 contains 13 residues. CDR1 and CDR2 (germline): SGDLS, YYNGEE. The CDR3 spells CASSVGRAGELFF. In DNA form, the CDR3 reads TGTGCCAGCAGCGTAGGCAGGGCCGGGGAGCTGTTTTTT.

V gene TRBV5-4 combines with J gene TRBJ1-1, with D maybe TRBD1 (5 bases). This CDR3 is built from 15 residues. Per the germline V gene, CDR1 is SGHNT and CDR2 is YYREEE (reference sequence). V was trimmed by 4 bases and J by 4 bases, leaving 17 bases between them. The CDR3 loop is CASSPAAGVGTEAFF. The CDR3 DNA is TGTGCCAGCAGCCCAGCCGCGGGGGTTGGCACTGAAGCTTTCTTT.

The chain joins TRBV29-1 to TRBJ2-5; 13 bases match TRBD2. V dropped 5 bases and J dropped 6; count of bases not matched to a gene: 6. The CDR3 spans 14 residues. Germline CDR1 is SQVTM and CDR2 is ANQGSEA. The CDR3 spells CSVTRTSGGKTQYF. The CDR3 nucleotides are TGCAGCGTTACGCGGACTAGCGGGGGAAAGACCCAGTACTTC. The full variable domain, its missing parts supplied by reference TRBV29-1 and TRBJ2-5, is SAVISQKPSRDICQRGTSLTIQCQVDSQVTMMFWYRQQPGQSLTLIATANQGSEATYESGFVIDKFPISRPNLTFSTLTVSNMSPEDSSIYLCSVTRTSGGKTQYFGPGTRLLVL.

This rearrangement joins TRBV7-6 to TRBJ2-3, with 9 positions matching TRBD1. V shed 2 bases and J 2 bases; nucleotides not matched to a gene: 5. The CDR3 runs to 16 residues. Germline CDR1 SGHVS, CDR2 FNYEAQ. The CDR3 protein is CASSLYGQGFTDTQYF. CDR3 sequence (DNA): TGTGCCAGCAGCTTATACGGACAGGGGTTCACAGATACGCAGTATTTT. The full variable domain, completed using reference TRBV7-6 and TRBJ2-3, is GAGVSQSPRYKVTKRGQDVALRCDPISGHVSLYWYRQALGQGPEFLTYFNYEAQQDKSGLPNDRFSAERPEGSISTLTIQRTEQRDSAMYRCASSLYGQGFTDTQYFGPGTRLTVL.

The genes are TRBV7-9 and TRBJ1-3; TRBD1 might be the D (6 bases). V lost 3 bases and J 4 bases, leaving 10 bases between the germline ends. Looked up from germline, CDR1 is SEHNR and CDR2 is FQNEAQ (reference sequence). CDR3 size: 14 residues. The CDR3 here is CASSFRGAGNTIYF. The CDR3 coding sequence is TGTGCCAGCAGCTTCAGGGGCGCCGGAAACACCATATATTTT.

This clone was observed a single time. In the same sample, other DNA sequences code for this CDR3. V usage is TRBV6-5 and J usage is TRBJ2-1; maybe TRBD1 (5 bases). The CDR3 totals 12 residues. Germline V gene sequence: CDR1 MNHEY, CDR2 SVGAGI. Trimming took off 4 bases at V and 6 bases at J, with 7 bases between the two ends. CDR3 loop: CASSSQGNEQFF. In nucleotides, the CDR3 is TGTGCCAGCAGTTCTCAGGGCAATGAGCAGTTCTTC.

The chain is built from TRBV19 and TRBJ1-1; D not resolved. Trimming left V 3 bases short and J 2 bases short, with 10 bases between. Per the germline V gene, CDR1 is LNHDA and CDR2 is SQIVND (reference sequence). The CDR3 covers 14 residues. In nucleotides, the CDR3 is TGTGCCAGTAGTATCATTTCAGGTAACACTGAAGCTTTCTTT. It translates to CASSIISGNTEAFF.

V usage is TRBV9 and J usage is TRBJ1-3; maybe TRBD1 (5 bases). The V gene lost 2 bases and the J gene lost 4 bases, with 7 bases spanning the gap. The CDR3 contains 13 residues. Looked up from germline, CDR1 is SGDLS and CDR2 is YYNGEE. CDR3 DNA sequence: TGTGCCAGCAGCGTCAGGACAGGAAACACCATATATTTT. Translating it yields CASSVRTGNTIYF.

This clone occurred a few times. The chain recombines TRBV28 with TRBJ1-1, with no clear D. Trimming stripped 6 bases from V and 0 bases from J, with 11 bases between. The germline V gene encodes CDR1 MDHEN and CDR2 SYDVKM. The length of the CDR3 is 14 residues. The CDR3 sequence is CASRYTDMNTEAFF. In DNA form, the CDR3 reads TGTGCCAGCAGATATACAGACATGAACACTGAAGCTTTCTTT.

V gene TRBV11-3 combines with J gene TRBJ2-3, with D hard to call. Between the trimmed V and J ends, which lost 2 bases and 5 bases, there was a span of 8 bases. Germline loops: CDR1 SGHNT, CDR2 YENEEA. There are 13 residues in the CDR3. The CDR3 loop is CASSLRDKDTQYF. The DNA of the CDR3 is TGTGCCAGCAGCTTAAGAGATAAAGATACGCAGTATTTT. Using reference TRBV11-3 and TRBJ2-3 for the parts outside the CDR3, the full variable domain is EAGVVQSPRYKIIEKKQPVAFWCNPISGHNTLYWYLQNLGQGPELLIRYENEEAVDDSQLPKDRFSAERLKGVDSTLKIQPAELGDSAVYLCASSLRDKDTQYFGPGTRLTVL.

This clone was seen only a few times. The rearrangement joins TRBV4-2 to TRBJ2-1, with TRBD2 matching over 12 bases. The CDR3 totals 16 residues. Germline assignment: CDR1 LGHNA and CDR2 YNFKEQ. V trimming: 0 bases; J trimming: 10 bases; junction bases outside the gene matches: 7. The chain's CDR3 is CASSQEWLAGGKEQFF. The DNA for the CDR3 is TGTGCCAGCAGCCAAGAGTGGCTAGCGGGGGGGAAGGAGCAGTTCTTC.

The gene calls are TRBV9 and TRBJ2-7; 11 bases line up with TRBD1. Per the germline V gene, CDR1 is SGDLS and CDR2 is YYNGEE. Trimming at V came to 2 bases and at J to 4 bases, leaving 2 bases not matched to a gene. The CDR3 length is 14 residues. The CDR3, as DNA: TGTGCCAGCAGCGTCGGACAGGGGGCATACGAGCAGTACTTC. As protein: CASSVGQGAYEQYF.

V gene TRBV5-4 combines with J gene TRBJ2-2; possible D gene TRBD2, 5 bases. The germline V gene has CDR1 SGHNT and CDR2 YYREEE (reference sequence). V shed 4 bases and J shed 2 bases, with 18 bases lying between them. The CDR3 totals 17 residues. As DNA, the CDR3 is TGTGCCAGCAGCCCGAGTCCAACAGCGGCAAACACCGGGGAGCTGTTTTTT. Translating it yields CASSPSPTAANTGELFF.

V and J are TRBV7-4 and TRBJ2-2; the match to TRBD1 covers 11 bases. CDR1 and CDR2 from the germline V gene are SGHVT and SQSDAQ. This CDR3 region has 16 residues. J lost 5 bases, V lost 4 bases, and 6 bases had no gene match. The CDR3 coding sequence is TGTGCCAGCAGCTCACGCCGGGACAGGGGGACCGGGGAGCTGTTTTTT. Translation gives CASSSRRDRGTGELFF.

The chain recombines TRBV6-5 with TRBJ2-1; 8 nucleotides match TRBD2. J lost 7 bases, V lost 3 bases, and 11 bases had no gene match. Germline values: CDR1 MNHEY, CDR2 SVGAGI. The CDR3 spans 16 residues. CDR3 DNA: TGTGCCAGCAGTTATTCCCGGGGGGGCCGCAAAAATGAGCAGTTCTTC. This encodes CASSYSRGGRKNEQFF.

This clone turned up a few times. This rearrangement joins TRBV30 to TRBJ2-7, with D possibly TRBD1 on 5 matching bases. Germline-derived CDR1 and CDR2 are GTSNPN and SVGIG (reference sequence). The CDR3 loop spans 14 amino acids. V lost 6 bases to trimming and J lost 0 bases, with 15 bases between them. The CDR3 loop reads CACTHRLSSYEQYF. The CDR3 DNA reads TGTGCCTGTACTCACAGGCTCAGCTCCTACGAGCAGTACTTC.

This clone was detected only once. This chain links TRBV5-1 with TRBJ1-2; 10 nucleotides agree with TRBD1. CDR1 and CDR2 from the germline V gene are SGHRS and YFSETQ. The junction had 9 bases not matched to a gene; V was cut back by 4 bases and J by 3 bases. This CDR3 is built from 16 residues. CDR3 protein: CASSPRTGGEDYGYTF. DNA for the CDR3: TGCGCCAGCAGCCCCAGGACAGGGGGAGAGGACTATGGCTACACCTTC.